The present T cell receptor (beta chain) was sequenced within a study of blood T cell repertoires in COVID-19. Study-wide context: Sites in the United States, Italy and Spain provided acute and convalescent COVID-19 samples. From T cells, B-cell-depleted T cells, or PBMCs came the material, which was cDNA or gDNA.

Per the authors' pipeline: Estimates of nucleated cell counts were drawn from the amplification of reference gene primers. Using immunoSEQ multiplex PCR, the repertoire was profiled, and TCRdb retains in-frame clones only, with some absent. V and J calls and clone size are given by that table; D and trimming were obtained from the DNA. The sample includes about 290,000 clones, about nine tenths of them seen just once. This CDR3 has 13 residues. Germline CDR1 and CDR2: SGHVS and FNYEAQ. Trimming removed 5 bases at V and 7 bases at J, with 9 bases between. This clone was detected once. The sample consisted of PBMCs or T cells enriched from blood (not recorded which). This clonotype originated in a woman aged 40 to 50 who had recovered from COVID-19. This rearrangement joins TRBV7-6 to TRBJ1-6; D is unresolved. CDR3 region: CASSLTQNSPLHF. CDR3 sequence (DNA): TGTGCCAGCAGCCTAACCCAAAATTCACCCCTCCACTTT.